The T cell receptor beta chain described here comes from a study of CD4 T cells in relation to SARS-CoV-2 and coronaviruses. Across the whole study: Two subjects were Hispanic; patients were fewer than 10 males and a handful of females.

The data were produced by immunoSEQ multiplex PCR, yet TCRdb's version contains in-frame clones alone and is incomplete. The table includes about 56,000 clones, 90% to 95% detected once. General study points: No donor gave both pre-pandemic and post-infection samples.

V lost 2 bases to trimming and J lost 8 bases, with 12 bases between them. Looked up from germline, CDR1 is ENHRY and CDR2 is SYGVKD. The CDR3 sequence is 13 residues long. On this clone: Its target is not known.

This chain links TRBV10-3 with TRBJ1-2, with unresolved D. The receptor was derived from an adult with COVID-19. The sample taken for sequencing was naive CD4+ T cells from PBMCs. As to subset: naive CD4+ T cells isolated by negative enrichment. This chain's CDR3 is CAISEEAGRGYTF. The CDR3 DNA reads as TGTGCCATCAGTGAGGAAGCCGGACGGGGCTACACCTTC.